This record covers a single TCR beta chain. Antigen unknown. The data belong to a study of cytomegalovirus exposure and HLA in healthy donors. Overall study results and limits: In a later analysis, across HLA loci, associated TCR counts were highest for DRB1, lowest for HLA-C. Beyond CMV serostatus, there was no information to go on about immune exposure. The presence/absence work took it that sequencing depth was about the same across donors.

PCR used 60 Vbeta primers and 13 Jbeta primers. Libraries were prepared by immunoSEQ multiplex PCR; TCRdb keeps only in-frame clonotypes and omits some of them. The top ten hold around 1.3% of the sample, which has fewer than 120,000 clones, over 60% seen once. V shed 2 bases and J shed 6 bases, with 9 bases lying between them. CDR1 is LNHDA, CDR2 SQIVND, per germline (reference sequence). The CDR3 loop spans 13 amino acids. The sequence came from a woman in her 30s in good health and CMV-seronegative. The rearrangement joins TRBV19 to TRBJ2-3, with a tentative D call TRBD2 (5 bases). Sequenced: PBMCs. CDR3 in amino acids: CASSIRTGDTQYF. CDR3 sequence (DNA): TGTGCCAGTAGTATAAGGACGGGGGATACGCAGTATTTT.